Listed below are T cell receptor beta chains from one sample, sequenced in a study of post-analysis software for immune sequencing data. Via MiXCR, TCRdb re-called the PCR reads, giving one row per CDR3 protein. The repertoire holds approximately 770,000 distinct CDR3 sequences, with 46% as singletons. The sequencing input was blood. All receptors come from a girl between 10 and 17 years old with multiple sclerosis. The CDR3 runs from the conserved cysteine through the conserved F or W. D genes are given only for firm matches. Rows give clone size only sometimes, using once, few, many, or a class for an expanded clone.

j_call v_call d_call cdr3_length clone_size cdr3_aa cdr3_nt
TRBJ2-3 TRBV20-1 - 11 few CSASGADTQYF TGCAGTGCTAGTGGCGCAGATACGCAGTATTTT
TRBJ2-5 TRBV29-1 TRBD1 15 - CSVYPEQGAGETQYF TGCAGCGTTTACCCAGAACAGGGGGCCGGGGAGACCCAGTACTTC
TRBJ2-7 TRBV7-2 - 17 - CASSLSHRTPQTYEQYF TGTGCCAGCAGCTTATCCCATCGGACCCCCCAGACCTACGAGCAGTACTTC
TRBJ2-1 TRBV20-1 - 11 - CSARDVGGQFF TGCAGTGCTAGAGATGTGGGTGGACAGTTCTTC
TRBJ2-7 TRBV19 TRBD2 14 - CASSSGGLAGEQYF TGTGCCAGTAGTAGTGGAGGACTAGCAGGGGAGCAGTACTTC
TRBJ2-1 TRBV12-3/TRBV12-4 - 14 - CASSFGGALDEQFF TGTGCCAGCAGTTTCGGGGGCGCTTTGGATGAGCAGTTCTTC
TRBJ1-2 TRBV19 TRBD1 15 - CASKTGEGDNYGYTF TGTGCCAGTAAGACAGGGGAAGGGGATAACTATGGCTACACCTTC
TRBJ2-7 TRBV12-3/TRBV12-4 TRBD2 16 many CASSLAGGKARNEQYF TGTGCCAGCTCACTAGCGGGAGGGAAGGCGAGAAACGAGCAGTACTTC
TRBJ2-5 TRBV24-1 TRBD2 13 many CATSGLAGETQYF TGTGCCACCAGTGGGTTAGCGGGAGAGACCCAGTACTTC
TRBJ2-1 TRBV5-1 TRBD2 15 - CASSLSSGRENEQFF TGCGCCAGCAGCTTGTCTAGCGGGAGGGAAAATGAGCAGTTCTTC